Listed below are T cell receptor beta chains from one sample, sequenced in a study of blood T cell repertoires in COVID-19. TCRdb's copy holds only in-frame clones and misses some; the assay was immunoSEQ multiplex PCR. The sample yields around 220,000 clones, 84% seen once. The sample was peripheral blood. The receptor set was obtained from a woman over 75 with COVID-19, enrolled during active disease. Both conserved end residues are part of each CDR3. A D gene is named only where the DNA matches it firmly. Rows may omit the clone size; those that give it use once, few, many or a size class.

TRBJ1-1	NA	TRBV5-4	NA	CASSLVATGDYTEAFF	TGTGCCAGCAGCTTGGTCGCGACAGGAGATTACACTGAAGCTTTCTTT
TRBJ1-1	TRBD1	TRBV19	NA	CASSPYRGLNTEAFF	TGTGCCAGTAGTCCTTACAGGGGTTTGAACACTGAAGCTTTCTTT
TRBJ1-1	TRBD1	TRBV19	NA	CASNPTGGLILNTEAFF	TGTGCCAGTAACCCGACAGGGGGCCTAATCTTGAACACTGAAGCTTTCTTT
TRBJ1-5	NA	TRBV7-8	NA	CASSLGGGNQPQHF	TGTGCCAGCAGCTTAGGCGGGGGCAATCAGCCCCAGCATTTT
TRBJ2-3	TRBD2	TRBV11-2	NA	CASSSPRAGDPDTQYF	TGTGCCAGCAGCTCCCCTCGGGCGGGAGACCCAGATACGCAGTATTTT
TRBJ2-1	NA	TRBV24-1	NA	CATSDPGPGDSSYNEQFF	TGTGCCACCAGTGATCCGGGACCCGGGGACTCCTCCTACAATGAGCAGTTCTTC
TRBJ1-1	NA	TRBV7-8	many	CASSLRGNTEAFF	TGTGCCAGCAGCTTACGGGGGAACACTGAAGCTTTCTTT
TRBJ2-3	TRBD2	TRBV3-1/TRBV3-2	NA	CASSPSGSWTDTQYF	TGTGCCAGCAGCCCAAGCGGGAGTTGGACAGATACGCAGTATTTT
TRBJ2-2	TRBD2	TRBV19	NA	CASIFSGLAGLTGELFF	TGTGCCAGTATTTTTTCCGGACTAGCGGGACTAACCGGGGAGCTGTTTTTT
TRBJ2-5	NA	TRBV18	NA	CATSSRARETQYF	TGTGCCACTTCGTCGAGGGCCCGAGAGACCCAGTACTTC
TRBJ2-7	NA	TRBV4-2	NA	CASSQDLSAAYEQYF	TGTGCCAGCAGCCAAGATCTATCAGCGGCCTACGAGCAGTACTTC
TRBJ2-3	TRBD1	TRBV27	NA	CASSLERPGQGPDTQYF	TGTGCCAGCAGCCTAGAAAGACCGGGACAGGGGCCCGATACGCAGTATTTT
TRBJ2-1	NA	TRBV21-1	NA	CASSKVSGRVSYNEQFF	TGTGCCAGCAGCAAAGTGAGCGGGAGGGTCTCCTACAATGAGCAGTTCTTC
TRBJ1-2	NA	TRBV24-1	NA	CATSAAVGGYTF	TGTGCCACCAGTGCCGCGGTTGGTGGCTACACCTTC
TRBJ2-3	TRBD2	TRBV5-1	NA	CASSLDGRGGTDTQYF	TGCGCCAGCAGCTTGGACGGGAGGGGGGGCACAGATACGCAGTATTTT
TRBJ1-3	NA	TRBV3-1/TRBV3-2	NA	CASTRVGGNGNTIYF	TGTGCCAGCACCCGGGTAGGGGGAAACGGAAACACCATATATTTT
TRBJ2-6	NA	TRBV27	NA	CASSLEGVGANVLTF	TGTGCCAGCAGTTTAGAGGGGGTTGGGGCCAACGTCCTGACTTTC
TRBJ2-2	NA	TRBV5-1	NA	CASSLSRQGIAGELFF	TGCGCCAGCAGCTTGTCGCGCCAGGGGATCGCCGGGGAGCTGTTTTTT
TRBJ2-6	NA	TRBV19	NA	CASSMWASSGANVLTF	TGTGCCAGTAGTATGTGGGCGTCCTCTGGGGCCAACGTCCTGACTTTC
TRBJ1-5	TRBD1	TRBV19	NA	CATATGDSSNQPQHF	TGTGCCACCGCCACAGGGGACTCTAGCAATCAGCCCCAGCATTTT
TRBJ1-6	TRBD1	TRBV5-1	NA	CASSLGQGNNSPLHF	TGCGCCAGCAGCTTGGGACAGGGAAATAATTCACCCCTCCACTTT
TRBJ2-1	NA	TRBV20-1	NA	CSASQRFDNEQFF	TGCAGTGCTAGTCAGAGGTTCGACAATGAGCAGTTCTTC
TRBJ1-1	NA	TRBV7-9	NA	CASIPGTSNTEAFF	TGTGCCAGCATCCCCGGGACATCGAACACTGAAGCTTTCTTT
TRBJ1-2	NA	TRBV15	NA	CATSRDTGWDYGYTF	TGTGCCACCAGCAGAGATACAGGATGGGACTATGGCTACACCTTC
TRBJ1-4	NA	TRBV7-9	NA	CASSPEVGGKLFF	TGTGCCAGCAGCCCAGAGGTGGGGGGAAAACTGTTTTTT
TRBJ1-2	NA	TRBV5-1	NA	CASSLSSENYGYTF	TGCGCCAGCAGCTTGTCGAGCGAAAACTATGGCTACACCTTC
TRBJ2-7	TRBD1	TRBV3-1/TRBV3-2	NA	CASSQPDRDEYEQYF	TGTGCCAGCAGCCAGCCCGACAGGGATGAGTACGAGCAGTACTTC
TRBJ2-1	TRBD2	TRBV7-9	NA	CASSYRSGVLNEQFF	TGTGCCAGCAGCTACCGTAGCGGGGTCTTGAATGAGCAGTTCTTC
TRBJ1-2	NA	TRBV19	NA	CASSILRGTQPRYGYTF	TGTGCCAGTAGTATACTCAGGGGAACCCAACCAAGGTATGGCTACACCTTC
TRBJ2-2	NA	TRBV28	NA	CASSLRGLGLFF	TGTGCCAGCAGTTTACGGGGTCTGGGGCTGTTTTTT